Included here is one T cell receptor (beta chain) sequence, with context. This specimen comes from a study of blood T cell repertoires in COVID-19. Study details: Samples representing acute and convalescent COVID-19 were sourced from the United States, Italy and Spain. PBMCs, B-cell-depleted T cells, or T cells were the source of the cDNA or gDNA that made up the material.

In the source study's methods: Scientists estimated how many nucleated cells there were by amplifying reference gene primers. This table comes from immunoSEQ multiplex PCR, and its TCRdb copy is limited to in-frame clones, with some not included. The D gene and trimming were derived from the DNA, and the V and J assignments and clone size from that table. This table holds 63,000 or so clones, 80% to 85% found once. Trimming took off 3 bases at V and 3 bases at J, with 15 bases between the two ends. The germline CDR1 and CDR2 sequences are LGHNT and FRNRAP. The CDR3 has 16 residues. The material sequenced was peripheral blood. The clonotype originates from a human donor in a cohort sampled during active COVID-19. The genes are TRBV12-5 and TRBJ2-1; D is ambiguous. The CDR3 DNA is TGTGCTAGTGGTTTATCGAGAGGCCCGGGCTACAATGAGCAGTTCTTC. It is translated as CASGLSRGPGYNEQFF. Combining the CDR3 with reference TRBV12-5 and TRBJ2-1 gives the whole variable domain DARVTQTPRHKVTEMGQEVTMRCQPILGHNTVFWYRQTMMQGLELLAYFRNRAPLDDSGMPKDRFSAEMPDATLATLKIQPSEPRDSAVYFCASGLSRGPGYNEQFFGPGTRLTVL.